A single sample is the source of the 26 T cell receptor beta chains below, sequenced in a study of shared clonotypes between healthy human individuals. TCRdb's copy holds only in-frame clones and misses some; the assay was immunoSEQ multiplex PCR. The data contain 1.5 million to 2.5 million clones, about 95% of them seen just once; the ten biggest clones take up around 1.2%. CD8 cells regarded as naive lacked CD45RO, were positively chosen for CCR7, and omitted terminally differentiated effector memory CD45RA+ cells. The source material was naive CD8+ T cells sorted from blood. The receptors were gathered from a man between 18 and 29 years old in good health.

This chain connects TRBV9 to TRBJ2-7, with 8 bases identical to TRBD2. Losses at the gene ends were 0 bases for V and 3 bases for J; bases not matched to a gene: 5. The CDR3 runs 15 residues. The V gene's germline CDR1 is SGDLS and CDR2 YYNGEE. The CDR3 loop reads CASSVDGSGVYEQYF. CDR3 nucleotide sequence: TGTGCCAGCAGCGTAGATGGTAGCGGGGTCTACGAGCAGTACTTC.

J is TRBJ1-1 and V is TRBV2, with 11 nucleotides matching TRBD1. CDR3 length: 16 residues. V lost 5 bases and J lost 7; bases outside the gene matches: 12. Germline lookup yields CDR1 SNHLY and CDR2 FYNNEI. This chain's CDR3 is CASSRSGTGGLFEAFF. CDR3 coding DNA: TGTGCCAGCAGTAGGTCCGGGACAGGGGGGCTATTTGAAGCTTTCTTT. The full variable domain, completed using reference TRBV2 and TRBJ1-1, is EPEVTQTPSHQVTQMGQEVILRCVPISNHLYFYWYRQILGQKVEFLVSFYNNEISEKSEIFDDQFSVERPDGSNFTLKIRSTKLEDSAMYFCASSRSGTGGLFEAFFGQGTRLTVV.

The V and J genes are TRBV9 and TRBJ2-1; 11 bases agree with TRBD1. With 3 bases clipped from V and 7 bases from J, the junction kept 6 bases outside the gene matches. Germline V lookup: CDR1 SGDLS, CDR2 YYNGEE. This CDR3 contains 15 residues. The CDR3 coding sequence is TGTGCCAGCAGCGAAGGACAGGGGGCGAAGAATGAGCAGTTCTTC. Translation gives CASSEGQGAKNEQFF.

This chain joins TRBV29-1 and TRBJ2-7; D remains ambiguous. Germline loops: CDR1 SQVTM, CDR2 ANQGSEA. This CDR3 has 13 residues. Between the trimmed V and J ends, which lost 1 base and 2 bases, there was a span of 9 bases. This CDR3 reads CSVEGPVTYEQYF. CDR3 DNA: TGCAGCGTTGAAGGGCCGGTGACCTACGAGCAGTACTTC.

The rearrangement links TRBV4-1 to TRBJ2-1; possibly TRBD2 for D (6 bases). V was pared by 0 bases and J by 4 bases, with 13 bases between. The germline V gene has CDR1 MGHRA and CDR2 YSYEKL. CDR3 length equals 16 residues. CDR3 bases: TGCGCCAGCAGCCAAGAGGGTCCGGGAGCTTACAATGAGCAGTTCTTC. Its protein product is CASSQEGPGAYNEQFF.

The CDR3, as DNA: TGTGCCAGCAGCTTAGCCCTACTAGCGGGAGGGAGGTACAATGAGCAGTTCTTC. Translation gives CASSLALLAGGRYNEQFF. The chain joins TRBV7-6 to TRBJ2-1; 13 nucleotides line up with TRBD2. V lost 0 bases, J lost 4 bases, and 6 bases stayed unmatched. Germline CDR1 and CDR2: SGHVS and FNYEAQ. The CDR3 runs to 18 residues.

The chain is built from TRBV15 and TRBJ2-3, with 8 bases fitting TRBD2. This CDR3 comprises 16 residues. After removal of 0 bases from V and 2 bases from J, the junction contained 4 bases not matched to a gene. Germline CDR1 reads LNHNV; CDR2 reads YYDKDF (reference sequence). The CDR3 nucleotides read TGTGCCACCAGCAGAGATCTCGGGGGGGACACAGATACGCAGTATTTT. This encodes CATSRDLGGDTDTQYF. The full variable domain, completed using reference TRBV15 and TRBJ2-3, is DAMVIQNPRYQVTQFGKPVTLSCSQTLNHNVMYWYQQKSSQAPKLLFHYYDKDFNNEADTPDNFQSRRPNTSFCFLDIRSPGLGDTAMYLCATSRDLGGDTDTQYFGPGTRLTVL.

The rearrangement joins TRBV6-5 to TRBJ1-1, with TRBD1 identical over 8 bases. Germline V CDR1 and CDR2: MNHEY, SVGAGI. The CDR3 sequence is 15 residues long. The V gene end was trimmed by 4 bases and the J gene end by 1 base; junction bases not matched to a gene: 5. DNA for the CDR3: TGTGCCAGCAGTTCCGGGACAGGAGGGAACACTGAAGCTTTCTTT. It yields the protein CASSSGTGGNTEAFF.

The chain combines TRBV2 with TRBJ1-2, with 11 bases fitting TRBD1. Losses at the gene ends were 0 bases for V and 4 bases for J; bases not matched to a gene: 4. Germline V gene lookup returns CDR1 SNHLY and CDR2 FYNNEI. The CDR3 is made up of 16 amino acids. Here the CDR3 reads CASSEASGTGGYGYTF. The CDR3 region has the DNA TGTGCCAGCAGTGAAGCTTCCGGGACAGGGGGCTATGGCTACACCTTC. The full variable domain, its missing parts supplied by reference TRBV2 and TRBJ1-2, is EPEVTQTPSHQVTQMGQEVILRCVPISNHLYFYWYRQILGQKVEFLVSFYNNEISEKSEIFDDQFSVERPDGSNFTLKIRSTKLEDSAMYFCASSEASGTGGYGYTFGSGTRLTVV.

The CDR3: CARGSFSAKNIQYF. CDR3 coding DNA: TGTGCCAGAGGAAGCTTCTCGGCCAAAAACATTCAGTACTTC. This chain joins TRBV19 and TRBJ2-4; D not certain. The length of the CDR3 is 14 residues. Germline values: CDR1 LNHDA, CDR2 SQIVND (reference sequence). V lost 9 bases and J lost 1, with 13 bases in between.

The chain is built from TRBV6-5 and TRBJ2-1; 14 nucleotides align to TRBD2. The CDR3 is made up of 16 amino acids. The J segment lost 11 bases and the V segment lost 0 bases, leaving 6 bases of the junction unmatched. From germline, CDR1 is MNHEY and CDR2 SVGAGI. CDR3 loop: CASSYSIGTSGGKQFF. CDR3 coding DNA: TGTGCCAGCAGTTACTCGATAGGGACTAGCGGGGGCAAGCAGTTCTTC.

The chain has TRBV5-1 and TRBJ2-1, with D perhaps being TRBD1 or TRBD2 (5 bases each). This CDR3 region has 12 residues. Trimming removed 4 bases from V and 10 bases from J, with 12 bases in between. CDR1 SGHRS and CDR2 YFSETQ come from the germline V gene. DNA of the CDR3: TGCGCCAGCAGCGTAAGGGACCCAGAGCAGTTCTTC. Translating gives CASSVRDPEQFF.

J is TRBJ1-5 and V is TRBV27; the D gene is possibly TRBD1 (5 bases). V was cut by 3 bases and J by 6 bases, with 12 bases left in between. Germline values: CDR1 MNHEY, CDR2 SMNVEV (reference sequence). The CDR3 totals 14 residues. This CDR3 is CASSLGPRSQPQHF. The DNA of the CDR3 is TGTGCCAGCAGTTTGGGACCGCGCAGTCAGCCCCAGCATTTT.

The chain recombines TRBV19 with TRBJ1-1; D possibly corresponds to TRBD1 (6 bases). Trimming stripped 1 base from V and 6 bases from J, with 12 bases between. The CDR3 length is 14 residues. The germline gives CDR1 LNHDA, CDR2 SQIVND (reference sequence). CDR3 bases: TGTGCCAGTAGTATAGGAGGGGGGCGGGCTGAAGCTTTCTTT. It codes for CASSIGGGRAEAFF.

This chain connects TRBV2 to TRBJ2-1; D possibly corresponds to TRBD2 (6 bases). Trimming removed 6 bases from V and 2 bases from J, with 14 bases in between. CDR1 is SNHLY, CDR2 FYNNEI, per germline. The CDR3 contains 15 residues. In DNA, the CDR3 is TGTGCCAGCAGGGACCGCGGGGCCCCCTACAATGAGCAGTTCTTC. As protein: CASRDRGAPYNEQFF.

The chain recombines TRBV10-2 with TRBJ2-4; the D is unclear. Deletions cut 2 bases from V and 5 bases from J, with 16 bases between. CDR1 is WSHSY, CDR2 SAAADI, per germline. The CDR3 covers 16 residues. CDR3 sequence reads: CASSEPPRSAENIQYF. CDR3 coding DNA: TGCGCCAGCAGTGAGCCCCCCAGGAGCGCCGAAAACATTCAGTACTTC.

The chain has TRBV18 and TRBJ2-7, with D possibly matching TRBD1 (5 bases). This CDR3 is built from 15 residues. Germline lookup yields CDR1 KGHSH and CDR2 LQKENI. With 1 base removed from V and 0 bases from J, the gap between germline ends came to 10 bases. CDR3 nucleotides: TGTGCCAGCTCACCACAGGCAGGGAACTCCTACGAGCAGTACTTC. It codes for CASSPQAGNSYEQYF.

The chain has TRBV9 and TRBJ2-7; 9 nucleotides agree with TRBD1. The CDR3 totals 15 residues. CDR1 is SGDLS and CDR2 is YYNGEE in the germline V gene. The V segment lost 4 bases and the J segment 5 bases; nucleotides outside the gene matches: 10. CDR3 region: CASSISWGQGHEQYF. In nucleotides, the CDR3 is TGTGCCAGCAGCATCTCGTGGGGACAGGGCCACGAGCAGTACTTC.

For this clone: Other DNA sequences of this sample code for an identical CDR3. The chain joins TRBV7-8 to TRBJ2-5, with TRBD2 matching over 12 bases. The CDR3 sequence is 16 residues long. Germline values: CDR1 SGHVS, CDR2 FQNEAQ. With 5 bases clipped from V and 1 base from J, the junction kept 5 bases outside the gene matches. The CDR3: CASSPGLAGIQETQYF. Written as DNA, the CDR3 is TGTGCCAGCAGCCCAGGACTAGCGGGAATCCAAGAGACCCAGTACTTC.

The chain uses TRBV11-2 and TRBJ2-1; D call uncertain. The germline gives CDR1 SGHAT, CDR2 FQNNGV. Trimming stripped 1 base from V and 9 bases from J, with 7 bases between. The CDR3 runs to 12 residues. CDR3 in amino acids: CASSLGVIEQFF. DNA for the CDR3: TGTGCCAGCAGCTTAGGGGTGATTGAGCAGTTCTTC.

The V gene is TRBV28, the J gene TRBJ2-7; D gene ambiguous. V was shortened by 1 base and J by 3 bases, with 13 bases between the two germline ends. This CDR3 region has 15 residues. Germline V gene data show CDR1 as MDHEN and CDR2 as SYDVKM. Here the CDR3 DNA reads TGTGCCAGCAGTTTATATCATGAGGAACTCTACGAGCAGTACTTC. It codes for CASSLYHEELYEQYF.

In this sample, this clone turned up once. The CDR3 here is CASSSTTYNSPLHF. The DNA for the CDR3 is TGTGCCAGCAGCTCGACAACCTATAATTCACCCCTCCACTTT. The chain joins TRBV11-2 to TRBJ1-6; no reliable D call. Per germline, CDR1 SGHAT and CDR2 FQNNGV. Deletions cut 4 bases from V and 2 bases from J, with 6 bases between. This CDR3 spans 14 amino acids. The variable domain in full, with the rest retrieved from reference TRBV11-2 and TRBJ1-6, is EAGVAQSPRYKIIEKRQSVAFWCNPISGHATLYWYQQILGQGPKLLIQFQNNGVVDDSQLPKDRFSAERLKGVDSTLKIQPAKLEDSAVYLCASSSTTYNSPLHFGNGTRLTVT.

J is TRBJ2-7 and V is TRBV9, with D possibly TRBD1 on 5 matching bases. The CDR3 contains 15 residues. Trimming took off 7 bases at V and 3 bases at J, with 20 bases between the two ends. Per the germline V gene, CDR1 is SGDLS and CDR2 is YYNGEE. The CDR3: CASSPTAPGFYEQYF. CDR3 sequence (DNA): TGTGCCAGCTCTCCCACCGCCCCAGGGTTCTACGAGCAGTACTTC.

The CDR3 is CASSFEGTDTQYF. In DNA form, the CDR3 reads TGTGCCAGCAGCTTCGAGGGCACAGATACGCAGTATTTT. The chain joins TRBV5-4 to TRBJ2-3; D call uncertain. This CDR3 has 13 residues. The germline gives CDR1 SGHNT, CDR2 YYREEE (reference sequence). V was cut by 2 bases and J by 1 base, with 5 bases left in between.

This chain joins TRBV4-2 and TRBJ1-1; 7 bases line up with TRBD1. V shed 4 bases and J 1 base; nucleotides not matched to a gene: 9. Germline loops: CDR1 LGHNA, CDR2 YNFKEQ. There are 16 residues in the CDR3. The CDR3 DNA sequence: TGTGCCAGCAGCCCCTGGGGGGGGACAGAGAACACTGAAGCTTTCTTT. This translates into CASSPWGGTENTEAFF.

The CDR3 is CASSYPGPNYYEQYF. In DNA form, the CDR3 reads TGTGCCAGCAGTTACCCAGGGCCCAATTACTACGAGCAGTACTTC. The J gene is TRBJ2-7, the V gene TRBV6-6, with D maybe TRBD1 (5 bases). The CDR3 contains 15 residues. The V gene's germline CDR1 is MNHNY and CDR2 SVGAGI (reference sequence). V was trimmed by 2 bases and J by 3 bases, leaving 14 bases between them.